The rows below give T cell receptor beta chains drawn from one sample of a study of blood T cells in healthy people across ages. TCRdb passed the 5' RACE reads through MiXCR, listing each CDR3 protein once. This table holds 850,000 to 1,000,000 distinct CDR3 sequences, about 48% found once. Material for sequencing was blood. The source is a man between 25 and 39 years old in good health. CDR3s include the opening cysteine and the closing phenylalanine or tryptophan. A D gene is named only where the DNA matches it firmly. Expanded clones are given a class, and other clones once, few, many or no size at all.

j_gene: TRBJ2-5
d_gene: TRBD2
v_gene: TRBV29-1
abundance: NA
CDR3aa: CGGGGKETQYF
CDR3nt: TGCGGCGGGGGAGGGAAAGAGACCCAGTACTTC

j_gene: TRBJ1-5
d_gene: TRBD1
v_gene: TRBV20-1
abundance: NA
CDR3aa: CSARGTAGQPQHF
CDR3nt: TGCAGTGCCAGAGGGACAGCGGGACAGCCCCAGCATTTT

j_gene: TRBJ2-7
d_gene: NA
v_gene: TRBV7-2
abundance: NA
CDR3aa: CASSADNYYEQYF
CDR3nt: TGTGCCAGCAGCGCGGACAACTACTACGAGCAGTACTTC

j_gene: TRBJ2-7
d_gene: NA
v_gene: TRBV4-1
abundance: NA
CDR3aa: CASSQSGLSSYEQYF
CDR3nt: TGCGCCAGCAGCCAGTCAGGACTATCATCCTACGAGCAGTACTTC

j_gene: TRBJ2-5
d_gene: TRBD2
v_gene: TRBV7-2
abundance: NA
CDR3aa: CASSYYTSGQETQYF
CDR3nt: TGTGCCAGCAGCTATTACACTAGCGGGCAAGAGACCCAGTACTTC

j_gene: TRBJ2-3
d_gene: TRBD2
v_gene: TRBV3-1
abundance: NA
CDR3aa: CASSSRTSGGTTDTQYF
CDR3nt: TGTGCCAGCAGCTCCCGGACTAGCGGGGGGACCACAGATACGCAGTATTTT

j_gene: TRBJ2-5
d_gene: TRBD2
v_gene: TRBV4-1
abundance: NA
CDR3aa: CANSQGTSGIETQYF
CDR3nt: TGCGCCAACAGCCAAGGGACTAGCGGGATCGAGACCCAGTACTTC

j_gene: TRBJ2-3
d_gene: NA
v_gene: TRBV9
abundance: NA
CDR3aa: CASSGPTDTQYF
CDR3nt: TGTGCCAGCAGCGGACCGACAGATACGCAGTATTTT

j_gene: TRBJ2-1
d_gene: TRBD1
v_gene: TRBV24-1
abundance: NA
CDR3aa: CATNDLPGQGSNEQFF
CDR3nt: TGTGCCACCAATGATTTGCCGGGACAGGGTTCTAATGAGCAGTTCTTC

j_gene: TRBJ2-7
d_gene: NA
v_gene: TRBV7-9
abundance: many
CDR3aa: CASSSGGLEQYF
CDR3nt: TGTGCCAGCAGTTCCGGCGGTCTCGAGCAGTACTTC

j_gene: TRBJ2-3
d_gene: TRBD2
v_gene: TRBV6-4
abundance: few
CDR3aa: CASSKGLAGNTDTQYF
CDR3nt: TGTGCCAGCAGCAAAGGACTAGCGGGGAACACAGATACGCAGTATTTT

j_gene: TRBJ2-7
d_gene: TRBD1
v_gene: TRBV28
abundance: NA
CDR3aa: CASTTGGTPSSYEQYF
CDR3nt: TGTGCCAGCACCACAGGGGGCACGCCGAGCTCCTACGAGCAGTACTTC

j_gene: TRBJ2-7
d_gene: NA
v_gene: TRBV2
abundance: NA
CDR3aa: CATLGGTENYEQYF
CDR3nt: TGTGCCACCCTCGGAGGGACAGAGAATTACGAGCAGTACTTC

j_gene: TRBJ2-5
d_gene: NA
v_gene: TRBV10-3
abundance: NA
CDR3aa: CAMRGGEQETQYF
CDR3nt: TGTGCCATGCGAGGGGGGGAACAAGAGACCCAGTACTTC

j_gene: TRBJ2-3
d_gene: NA
v_gene: TRBV3-1
abundance: few
CDR3aa: CASSPGTVQYF
CDR3nt: TGTGCCAGCAGCCCCGGGACGGTGCAGTATTTT

j_gene: TRBJ2-4
d_gene: TRBD2
v_gene: TRBV18
abundance: NA
CDR3aa: CASSPPTGGKNIQYF
CDR3nt: TGTGCCAGCTCACCACCGACGGGGGGCAAAAACATTCAGTACTTC

j_gene: TRBJ2-7
d_gene: NA
v_gene: TRBV4-1
abundance: NA
CDR3aa: CASSPGLWNEQYF
CDR3nt: TGCGCCAGCAGCCCTGGTTTGTGGAACGAGCAGTACTTC

j_gene: TRBJ2-5
d_gene: NA
v_gene: TRBV20-1
abundance: NA
CDR3aa: CSARGELAQQETQYF
CDR3nt: TGCAGTGCTAGAGGGGAACTGGCTCAACAAGAGACCCAGTACTTC

j_gene: TRBJ1-2
d_gene: NA
v_gene: TRBV13
abundance: NA
CDR3aa: CASSSSDRMGGYTF
CDR3nt: TGTGCCAGCAGCTCATCTGACAGGATGGGTGGCTACACCTTC

j_gene: TRBJ1-5
d_gene: TRBD1
v_gene: TRBV28
abundance: NA
CDR3aa: CASSLPGQGANQPQHF
CDR3nt: TGTGCCAGCAGTCTCCCAGGACAGGGGGCGAATCAGCCCCAGCATTTT

j_gene: TRBJ1-2
d_gene: NA
v_gene: TRBV9
abundance: NA
CDR3aa: CASGVSRDYTF
CDR3nt: TGTGCCAGCGGCGTATCCAGGGACTACACCTTC

j_gene: TRBJ2-3
d_gene: NA
v_gene: TRBV20-1
abundance: NA
CDR3aa: CSARGGASRADTQYF
CDR3nt: TGCAGTGCTAGAGGGGGCGCGTCGCGGGCAGATACGCAGTATTTT

j_gene: TRBJ2-5
d_gene: NA
v_gene: TRBV28
abundance: few
CDR3aa: CASSFLLTNQETQYF
CDR3nt: TGTGCCAGCAGTTTTCTACTAACTAACCAAGAGACCCAGTACTTC

j_gene: TRBJ2-3
d_gene: TRBD2
v_gene: TRBV7-2
abundance: NA
CDR3aa: CASSREATSGAASTDTQYF
CDR3nt: TGTGCCAGCAGCCGAGAGGCGACTAGCGGGGCTGCTAGCACAGATACGCAGTATTTT

j_gene: TRBJ2-5
d_gene: NA
v_gene: TRBV10-2
abundance: NA
CDR3aa: CASSVGEMETQYF
CDR3nt: TGCGCCAGCAGTGTCGGCGAGATGGAGACCCAGTACTTC

j_gene: TRBJ2-3
d_gene: TRBD2
v_gene: TRBV20-1
abundance: NA
CDR3aa: CSASQTERGGWDTQYF
CDR3nt: TGCAGTGCTAGTCAGACTGAGCGGGGGGGGTGGGATACGCAGTATTTT

j_gene: TRBJ2-1
d_gene: NA
v_gene: TRBV3-1
abundance: NA
CDR3aa: CASSQELGRGNEQFF
CDR3nt: TGTGCCAGCAGCCAAGAACTCGGTCGCGGCAATGAGCAGTTCTTC

j_gene: TRBJ1-2
d_gene: NA
v_gene: TRBV5-5
abundance: few
CDR3aa: CASSPMGSQSYGYTF
CDR3nt: TGTGCCAGCAGCCCAATGGGGTCTCAGAGCTATGGCTACACCTTC

j_gene: TRBJ2-3
d_gene: NA
v_gene: TRBV6-2/TRBV6-3
abundance: NA
CDR3aa: CASSYARGTDTQYF
CDR3nt: TGTGCCAGCAGTTACGCCCGGGGGACAGATACGCAGTATTTT

j_gene: TRBJ2-7
d_gene: TRBD1
v_gene: TRBV7-9
abundance: NA
CDR3aa: CASSTTGPEQYF
CDR3nt: TGTGCCAGCAGCACGACAGGGCCCGAGCAGTACTTC

j_gene: TRBJ1-6
d_gene: TRBD1
v_gene: TRBV5-1
abundance: few
CDR3aa: CASSLQPTGTGSGSPLHF
CDR3nt: TGCGCCAGCAGCTTACAACCGACCGGGACAGGGTCTGGATCACCCCTCCACTTT

j_gene: TRBJ2-6
d_gene: TRBD1
v_gene: TRBV7-8
abundance: NA
CDR3aa: CASSLRQGAYSGANVLTF
CDR3nt: TGTGCCAGCAGCTTACGACAGGGGGCGTACTCTGGGGCCAACGTCCTGACTTTC

j_gene: TRBJ2-1
d_gene: NA
v_gene: TRBV5-1
abundance: NA
CDR3aa: CASSPRDQNERFF
CDR3nt: TGCGCCAGCAGCCCCAGGGATCAGAATGAGCGGTTCTTC

j_gene: TRBJ1-1
d_gene: NA
v_gene: TRBV6-1
abundance: NA
CDR3aa: CAMGRLNTEAFF
CDR3nt: TGTGCCATGGGTCGGTTGAACACTGAAGCTTTCTTT

j_gene: TRBJ2-7
d_gene: NA
v_gene: TRBV6-6
abundance: many
CDR3aa: CASSYSPRTEPYSYEQYF
CDR3nt: TGTGCCAGCAGTTACTCCCCGCGGACAGAGCCTTACTCCTACGAGCAGTACTTC

j_gene: TRBJ2-4
d_gene: TRBD1
v_gene: TRBV7-9
abundance: many
CDR3aa: CASSLGQGINIQYF
CDR3nt: TGTGCCAGCAGCCTGGGACAGGGGATAAACATTCAGTACTTC

j_gene: TRBJ1-6
d_gene: NA
v_gene: TRBV6-5
abundance: NA
CDR3aa: CASSYSSVRINSPLHF
CDR3nt: TGTGCCAGCAGTTACTCGAGTGTCCGTATTAATTCACCCCTCCACTTT